This TCR beta chain was found in a study of blood T cell repertoires in COVID-19. Study overall: Sites in the United States, Italy and Spain provided acute and convalescent COVID-19 samples. In each case, the material was cDNA or gDNA derived from T cells, B-cell-depleted T cells, or PBMCs.

This clone was found once. Original analysis: Estimation of nucleated cell counts relied on the amplification of reference gene primers. Data came from immunoSEQ multiplex PCR; TCRdb stores just in-frame clones and leaves some out. The DNA gave D and trimming, while V, J and clone size come from that table. The sample has approximately 110,000 clones; 75% to 90% are singletons. Seattle participants joined during active infection and were tracked over time. This CDR3 has 17 amino acids. Trimming left V 3 bases short and J 0 bases short, with 15 bases between. Germline CDR1 reads LGHDT; CDR2 reads YNNKEL (reference sequence).

This TCR was sampled from a woman of 80 years or more with COVID-19, enrolled during active disease. The V call is TRBV3-1 (or the pseudogene TRBV3-2), the J call TRBJ1-3; D gene ambiguous. The sample consisted of peripheral blood. In DNA form, the CDR3 reads TGTGCCAGCAGCCAGGTTGAGGGTAAGAACTCTGGAAACACCATATATTTT. It yields the protein CASSQVEGKNSGNTIYF.